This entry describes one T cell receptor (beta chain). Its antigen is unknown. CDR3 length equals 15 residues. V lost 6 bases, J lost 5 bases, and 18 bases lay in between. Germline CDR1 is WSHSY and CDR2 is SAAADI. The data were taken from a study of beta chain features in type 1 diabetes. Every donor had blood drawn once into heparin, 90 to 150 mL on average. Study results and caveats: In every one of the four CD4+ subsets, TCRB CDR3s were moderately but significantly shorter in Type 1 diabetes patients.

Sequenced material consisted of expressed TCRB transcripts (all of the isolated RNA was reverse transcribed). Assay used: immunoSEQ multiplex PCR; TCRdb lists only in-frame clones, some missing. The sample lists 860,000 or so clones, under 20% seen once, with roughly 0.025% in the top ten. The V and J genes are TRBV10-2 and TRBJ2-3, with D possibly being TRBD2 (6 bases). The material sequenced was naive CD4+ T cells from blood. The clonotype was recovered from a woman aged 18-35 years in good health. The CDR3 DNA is TGCGCCAGCAGCTCCACTAGCCCAACAAGAGATACGCAGTATTTT. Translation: CASSSTSPTRDTQYF.